The source of this T cell receptor beta chain is a study of blood T cell repertoires in COVID-19. Original methodology: Scientists estimated how many nucleated cells there were by amplifying reference gene primers. The protocol was immunoSEQ multiplex PCR, while the TCRdb copy is restricted to in-frame clones and leaves out a portion. V, J and clone size were drawn from that table, and D and trimming were deduced from the DNA. The sample yields approximately 82,000 clones, around four fifths seen once. CDR1 SGHNT and CDR2 YYREEE come from the germline V gene (reference sequence). V gave up 4 bases and J gave up 9 bases; unmatched junction bases: 6. The CDR3 runs 12 residues.

Sequences were obtained from peripheral blood. The chain couples TRBV5-4 to TRBJ2-7, with TRBD2 identical over 8 bases. The sequence was collected from a woman in her 70s with active or convalescent COVID-19. The CDR3 loop is CASSRAGEVQYF. In DNA form, the CDR3 reads TGTGCCAGCAGCCGAGCGGGGGAGGTGCAGTACTTC.